This T cell receptor (beta chain) is from a study of Ad26.COV2.S vaccination and SARS-CoV-2 variants. Profiling relied on immunoSEQ multiplex PCR, and the TCRdb table lists in-frame clones only, not all of them. The sample lists 300,000 to 500,000 clones; about 85% were seen once. The germline CDR1 and CDR2 sequences are MNHEY and SVGAGI. CDR3 length: 14 amino acids. The trim removed 5 bases at V and 7 bases at J, leaving 7 bases unmatched. Treatment in this sample: 15 to 20 received Ad26.COV2.S at low or high dose, single or two shots; several received placebo; per-sample allocation not given. Each sample was drawn 63 days after the first injection (of vaccine or placebo).

The gene calls are TRBV6-5 and TRBJ1-5; 8 nucleotides agree with TRBD1. Sample: peripheral blood, taken in a trial of Ad26.COV2.S vaccine versus placebo. The clonotype comes from a person aged 18-60 years who received the Ad26.COV2.S COVID-19 vaccine or a placebo. The CDR3 sequence is CASSRTGFGQPQHF. CDR3 in DNA: TGTGCCAGCAGTCGGACAGGGTTCGGACAGCCCCAGCATTTT.